These 10 T cell receptor beta chains share one sample of origin, sequenced in a study of human T cells and chemical hapten exposure (dated by TCRdb to the early 2020s). Libraries were made using RACE. TCRdb records NextSeq 500 as the sequencer. TCRdb reworked the public reads: Q25 trimming with fastp, MiXCR clone assembly, productive beta chains retained. CDR3 protein sequences are deduplicated, and each keeps its most common genes and DNA. The table for this sample lists 140,000 or so distinct CDR3 sequences; approximately 12% of them were counted only once. The ten largest account for about 1.3% of the sample. The sample's time point label is to be understood as: patch test 2, 6 weeks after DPC sensitization. The treatment or condition label, read with the paper, signifies: therapeutic diphenylcyclopropenone sensitization with weekly scalp DPC. Material: whole blood, obtained in connection with sensitization to the hapten diphenylcyclopropenone (DPC). The source of these receptors is a woman between 45 and 60 years old with alopecia areata. Some clones in this sample may be carry-over from other donors' samples.

This chain connects TRBV6-2 or TRBV6-3 to TRBJ2-2, with TRBD2 identical over 8 bases. Germline V gives CDR1 MNHEY, CDR2 SVGEGT. CDR3 length: 15 amino acids. J was trimmed by 8 bases and V by 8 bases; bases with no gene match: 13. CDR3 residues: CASHLAGPSGGELFF. The CDR3 nucleotides are TGTGCCAGCCATTTAGCGGGGCCCTCGGGAGGGGAGCTGTTTTTT.

V usage is TRBV20-1 and J usage is TRBJ2-7; 9 nucleotides line up with TRBD1. Germline CDR1 DFQATT, CDR2 SNEGSKA (reference sequence). Trimming took 4 bases from V and 0 from J; bases not matched to a gene: 4. The CDR3 is 14 amino acids. The CDR3 bases are TGCAGTGCTAAGGGACAGGGCGTCTCCTACGAGCAGTACTTC. It translates to CSAKGQGVSYEQYF.

Comments on this clonotype: Mismatch with germline at one junction end may stem from a read error. The chain recombines TRBV29-1 with TRBJ1-3, with D perhaps TRBD1 (5 bases). Per germline, CDR1 SQVTM and CDR2 ANQGSEA. CDR3 length: 15 residues. The CDR3 nucleotides read TGCAGCGTTGCGGGGGGAAGCAGTTCTGAAAACACCATATATTTT. Translating gives CSVAGGSSSENTIYF. Using reference TRBV29-1 and TRBJ1-3 for the parts outside the CDR3, the full variable domain is SAVISQKPSRDICQRGTSLTIQCQVDSQVTMMFWYRQQPGQSLTLIATANQGSEATYESGFVIDKFPISRPNLTFSTLTVSNMSPEDSSIYLCSVAGGSSSENTIYFGEGSWLTVV.

This clonotype occurred a few times. This rearrangement joins TRBV20-1 to TRBJ2-7; D gene ambiguous. V lost 6 bases and J lost 0, with 12 bases in between. In germline, CDR1 is DFQATT, CDR2 SNEGSKA (reference sequence). This CDR3 has 13 residues. The CDR3 region has the DNA TGCAGTGCCACCTCTAGAGACTCCTACGAGCAGTACTTC. Protein product: CSATSRDSYEQYF.

This sequence joins TRBV27 and TRBJ2-7; unclear D gene. V was trimmed by 4 bases and J by 6 bases, leaving 19 bases between them. CDR1 MNHEY and CDR2 SMNVEV come from the germline V gene (reference sequence). The CDR3 covers 15 residues. This CDR3 reads CASSSPASLNFEQYF. As DNA, the CDR3 is TGTGCCAGCAGTTCACCGGCGAGTCTCAATTTCGAGCAGTACTTC.

The chain links TRBV28 to TRBJ2-7; 8 bases line up with TRBD1. Germline trimming cut 4 bases from V and 4 bases from J; bases unmatched to any gene: 3. This CDR3 has 13 residues. CDR1 and CDR2 from the germline V gene are MDHEN and SYDVKM. The CDR3 region is CASSSDRVYEQYF. The CDR3 bases are TGTGCCAGCAGTTCGGACAGGGTTTACGAGCAGTACTTC.

This clonotype turned up a few times. The chain recombines TRBV29-1 with TRBJ1-6; the D is unclear. Germline CDR1 and CDR2: SQVTM and ANQGSEA. The V gene lost 4 bases and the J gene lost 7 bases, with 17 bases spanning the gap. This CDR3 spans 15 amino acids. CDR3 sequence: CSVADGVSTNSPLHF. CDR3 DNA sequence: TGCAGCGTTGCGGACGGTGTCAGCACGAATTCACCCCTCCACTTT.

Only a few counts were recorded for this clonotype. The rearrangement joins TRBV7-8 to TRBJ2-1; 10 bases agree with TRBD2. This CDR3 contains 20 residues. Germline V lookup: CDR1 SGHVS, CDR2 FQNEAQ. Trimming removed 4 bases from V and 0 bases from J; junction bases left unmatched: 15. CDR3 in amino acids: CASSSLRSGRVRSSYNEQFF. The CDR3, as DNA: TGTGCCAGCAGCTCCTTGAGGAGCGGGAGGGTCCGCAGCTCCTACAATGAGCAGTTCTTC.

Remarks on this clonotype: Being one base from a much bigger clone, this may be a read error. The chain is built from TRBV9 and TRBJ2-5; tentative D call: TRBD2 (6 bases). Germline assignment: CDR1 SGDLS and CDR2 YYNGEE. The CDR3 has 14 residues. In DNA, the CDR3 is TGTGCCAGCAGCCCCGGGACTTGGCAAGAGACCCAGCACTTC. Its translation is CASSPGTWQETQHF.

This chain uses TRBV10-3 with TRBJ2-7, with D uncertain. Deletions cut 2 bases from V and 0 bases from J, with 11 bases between. Germline assignment: CDR1 ENHRY and CDR2 SYGVKD. The CDR3 spans 15 residues. Here the CDR3 reads CAISERTASSYEQYF. In nucleotides, the CDR3 is TGTGCCATCAGTGAGAGGACGGCTAGCTCCTACGAGCAGTACTTC.